The entry that follows covers one T cell receptor beta chain sequence. The clone's antigen remains unknown. Per-base qualities were not stored, and no clone one base away is much larger. To sequence the TCRbeta CDR3 region, genomic DNA was isolated from the sorted cells. The immunoSEQ Assay was used for sequencing of TCRbeta CDR3 regions. The table comes from immuneACCESS by way of TCRdb, which keeps in-frame sequences with V and J called. Part of the clones is missing from these tables; in studies checked, under half for an unresolved V gene and the rest for unknown reasons. The sample profile shows tens of thousands of clones; 92% of them were found once. In total, the top ten clones hold 0.45% to 0.6% of the sample. The data originate from a study of OX40 agonist ivuxolimab in advanced cancers. Study-wide context: Ivuxolimab was a fully human IgG2 agonistic monoclonal antibody targeting the costimulatory receptor OX40 (CD134). The point of sequencing TCRbeta in the periphery was to test whether ivuxolimab changed TCR sequence diversity and drove clonal T-cell expansion. Patients were allowed to have had prior anti-PD-1, anti-PD-L1 or anti-CTLA-4 therapy, and around 41% of the dose-escalation patients had previously received checkpoint inhibitors. Of the roughly 50 dose-escalation patients, hepatocellular carcinoma was present in about 20, melanoma in roughly 15, renal cell carcinoma in 9 and head and neck cancer in 9. The paper covers the monotherapy dose-escalation part of the phase I ivuxolimab trial, which included N ≈ 50 patients. The dose-escalation cohort was roughly 80% male with a mean age of 60 years, ranging from roughly 23 to 79. Three dose-escalation patients achieved partial responses, one with hepatocellular carcinoma and two with cutaneous melanoma. Intravenous ivuxolimab was administered to patients every 2 weeks at six dose levels: 0.01, 0.1, 0.3, 1.5, 3 and 10 mg/kg.

Results the study describes overall, beyond this receptor: Partial responders in the 0.1-3.0 mg/kg groups had among the lowest normalized peripheral clonal expansion, especially among CD8+ T cells. Low levels of normalized T-cell clonal expansion were also shown by some nonresponding patients. At doses from 0.1 to 3.0 mg/kg, clonal expansion was seen in both CD4+ and CD8+ blood T cells between baseline and week 6. After ivuxolimab, more expanded clones were found on average in CD8+ T cells than in CD4+ T cells. Antigen specificity was not determined for the clonally expanded peripheral T cells.

The trial excluded patients who had a history of autoimmune disease or who were on systemic immunosuppression. Peripheral blood for TCR sequencing was collected from all dose cohorts at baseline, on cycle 4 day 1, and on cycle 7 day 1. Samples came from an open-label, multicenter, first-in-human phase I dose-escalation trial of ivuxolimab. Adults with locally advanced or metastatic melanoma, renal cell, hepatocellular, or head and neck squamous cell carcinoma were enrolled in the trial. Before TCR sequencing, CD4+ T cells and CD8+ T cells were sorted from peripheral blood as separate populations. The receptor was derived from an adult with an advanced solid tumor such as melanoma, head and neck, liver or kidney cancer. The sequenced sample was CD4+ or CD8+ T cells sorted from blood, obtained in a trial of the OX40 agonist ivuxolimab.

The encoded CDR3 is CASDSSGNTIYF. The DNA reads TGTGCCAGCGACAGCTCTGGAAACACCATATATTTT. The chain is made from TRBV19 and TRBJ1-3, with TRBD1 perhaps the D gene, on 5 matching bases. Including cysteine and phenylalanine, the CDR3 has 12 amino acids. The CDR3 DNA has 36 bases and is translated from base 1. CDR1 LNHDA and CDR2 SQIVND were looked up in the germline V gene (reference sequence). V is pared back by 9 bases and J by 0 bases, with 6 bases lying between the germline termini.